One sample yielded the 18 T cell receptor beta chains listed below, sequenced in a study of cytomegalovirus exposure and HLA in healthy donors. The method was immunoSEQ multiplex PCR; TCRdb's version includes in-frame clones alone and lacks a portion of them. The sample has 80,000 to 100,000 clones; approximately 88% are singletons. The sequenced material came from PBMCs. The receptors derive from a woman aged 30 to 39 in good health and CMV-seronegative.

The chain carries TRBV7-2 and TRBJ2-7; D is undetermined. With 1 base removed from V and 4 bases from J, the gap between germline ends came to 8 bases. Looked up from germline, CDR1 is SGHTA and CDR2 is FQGNSA. The CDR3 length is 13 residues. The CDR3 sequence is CASSLDPLYEQYF. CDR3 in DNA: TGTGCCAGCAGCTTAGACCCACTTTACGAGCAGTACTTC.

In the case of this clone: Additional DNA sequences in this sample encode the identical CDR3. The chain joins TRBV28 to TRBJ1-2, with 10 bases identical to TRBD1. V was pared by 6 bases and J by 7 bases, with 5 bases of the junction left unmatched. The CDR3 has 13 residues. Germline values: CDR1 MDHEN, CDR2 SYDVKM. The CDR3 sequence is CASSSGQGGGYTF. The CDR3 DNA reads as TGTGCCAGCAGCTCCGGACAGGGGGGTGGCTACACCTTC.

Comment on this clone: The sample carries other DNA sequences with the same CDR3. The V and J genes are TRBV7-3 and TRBJ2-2; no firm D call. Trimming cost V 1 base and J 6 bases, with 6 bases left between them. Germline assignment: CDR1 SGHTA and CDR2 FQGTGA. The CDR3 covers 13 residues. The CDR3 protein is CASSLNRAGELFF. CDR3 nucleotide sequence: TGTGCCAGCAGCTTAAATCGCGCCGGGGAGCTGTTTTTT.

V is TRBV6-5 and J is TRBJ2-5; 11 bases map to TRBD1. With V trimmed by 6 bases and J by 9 bases, 6 bases remained unmatched. There are 13 residues in the CDR3. Per germline, CDR1 MNHEY and CDR2 SVGAGI. The CDR3 DNA is TGTGCCAGCAGATGGACAGGGGGCGCATCCCAGTACTTC. Translating gives CASRWTGGASQYF.

This clone was found a few times. The chain couples TRBV7-2 to TRBJ2-5; 9 nucleotides align to TRBD2. The CDR3 has 12 residues. J was trimmed by 7 bases and V by 8 bases; bases with no gene match: 5. Germline CDR1 is SGHTA and CDR2 is FQGNSA. The CDR3 coding sequence is TGTGCCAGCGGCGTTAGCGGGAGGACCCAGTACTTC. As protein: CASGVSGRTQYF.

The chain is built from TRBV7-9 and TRBJ1-2; D is ambiguous. The length of the CDR3 is 14 residues. The V end lost 5 bases, the J end lost 6 bases, and 16 bases lay between the germline ends. Germline CDR1 reads SEHNR; CDR2 reads FQNEAQ (reference sequence). The CDR3 reads CASSQRHLQDGYTF. The CDR3 DNA reads as TGTGCCAGCAGCCAGAGACACCTTCAGGATGGCTACACCTTC.

V and J are TRBV6-6 and TRBJ1-5; TRBD1 might be the D (6 bases). Trimming took off 11 bases at V and 6 bases at J, with 17 bases between the two ends. This CDR3 has 13 residues. CDR1 and CDR2 from the germline V gene are MNHNY and SVGAGI (reference sequence). As DNA, the CDR3 is TGTGCCTCGGCCAGGGGAGAAGGTCAGCCCCAGCATTTT. Encoded protein: CASARGEGQPQHF.

This chain uses TRBV7-9 with TRBJ1-5; 10 nucleotides agree with TRBD1. Germline V lookup: CDR1 SEHNR, CDR2 FQNEAQ (reference sequence). CDR3 length: 15 residues. The ends lost 0 bases at V and 10 bases at J; junction bases unmatched: 6. DNA for the CDR3: TGTGCCAGCAGCTTAGCGCGGGGGACAGGGGACCCCCAGCATTTT. This gives the protein CASSLARGTGDPQHF. Combining the CDR3 with reference TRBV7-9 and TRBJ1-5 gives the whole variable domain DTGVSQNPRHKITKRGQNVTFRCDPISEHNRLYWYRQTLGQGPEFLTYFQNEAQLEKSRLLSDRFSAERPKGSFSTLEIQRTEQGDSAMYLCASSLARGTGDPQHFGDGTRLSIL.

The chain carries TRBV28 and TRBJ2-5; TRBD2 might be the D (6 bases). Germline V gene sequence: CDR1 MDHEN, CDR2 SYDVKM. The CDR3 runs 14 residues. V gave up 3 bases and J gave up 5 bases, with 13 bases separating them. The CDR3 bases are TGTGCCAGCAGTTTGGGGGGAACGGGGGAGACCCAGTACTTC. The encoded protein is CASSLGGTGETQYF.

The chain has TRBV6-1 and TRBJ1-2; D unclear. The CDR3 spans 12 residues. Germline CDR1 and CDR2: MNHNS and SASEGT. V dropped 8 bases and J dropped 4 bases, with 11 bases sitting between them. Written as DNA, the CDR3 is TGTGCCAGCCTACTCGAGGGCTATGGCTACACCTTC. Translating it yields CASLLEGYGYTF.

The chain recombines TRBV15 with TRBJ1-2, with TRBD1 as a possible D gene (6 bases). The CDR3 has 15 residues. CDR1 and CDR2 (germline): LNHNV, YYDKDF (reference sequence). V dropped 1 base and J dropped 7 bases, with 16 bases sitting between them. In nucleotides, the CDR3 is TGTGCCACCAGCAGAGTCCCGGGGGAGGGGGTTGGCTACACCTTC. It translates to CATSRVPGEGVGYTF.

The sample holds one count of this clone. The chain joins TRBV10-1 to TRBJ2-3, with D tentatively TRBD2 (6 bases). CDR3 length equals 10 residues. Germline CDR1 is WNHNN and CDR2 is SYGVQD (reference sequence). V gave up 9 bases and J gave up 8 bases, with 9 bases separating them. The CDR3 is CARQAGTQYF. The CDR3 region has the DNA TGCGCCAGACAAGCGGGTACGCAGTATTTT.

The V gene is TRBV18, the J gene TRBJ1-1; no definite D call. There are 12 residues in the CDR3. Per the germline V gene, CDR1 is KGHSH and CDR2 is LQKENI. V lost 4 bases, J lost 3 bases, and 6 bases lay in between. The CDR3 protein is CASSLIYTEAFF. The CDR3 DNA follows: TGTGCCAGCTCACTTATTTACACTGAAGCTTTCTTT.

V is TRBV19 and J is TRBJ2-1; 7 bases fit TRBD2. J was trimmed by 6 bases and V by 3 bases; bases with no gene match: 2. The length of the CDR3 is 13 residues. The V gene's germline CDR1 is LNHDA and CDR2 SQIVND (reference sequence). CDR3 sequence (DNA): TGTGCCAGTAGTATGGGGGGGGGCAATGAGCAGTTCTTC. Translation: CASSMGGGNEQFF.

The J gene is TRBJ2-3, the V gene TRBV6-5, with 7 bases aligning to TRBD2. The length of the CDR3 is 15 residues. CDR1 MNHEY and CDR2 SVGAGI come from the germline V gene. Losses at the gene ends were 2 bases for V and 3 bases for J; bases not matched to a gene: 5. CDR3 nucleotides: TGTGCCAGCAGTTACGCGGGAGACGGGACAGATACGCAGTATTTT. This gives the protein CASSYAGDGTDTQYF.

The chain is built from TRBV5-5 and TRBJ2-7; 10 bases align to TRBD1. The CDR3 runs 15 residues. V was pared by 0 bases and J by 2 bases, with 2 bases of the junction left unmatched. The germline V gene has CDR1 SGHKS and CDR2 YYEKEE (reference sequence). The CDR3 loop reads CASSLVGTGAYEQYF. CDR3 DNA: TGTGCCAGCAGCTTGGTGGGGACAGGGGCCTACGAGCAGTACTTC.

This clone was seen only a few times. J is TRBJ1-2 and V is TRBV6-5, with D tentatively TRBD1 (5 bases). This CDR3 has 13 amino acids. Germline V gene data show CDR1 as MNHEY and CDR2 as SVGAGI. The V end was cut by 5 bases, the J end by 4 bases, with 11 bases between. The CDR3 DNA reads as TGTGCCAGCAGTCCACAGGTTTCCTATGGCTACACCTTC. It yields the protein CASSPQVSYGYTF.

The genes are TRBV29-1 and TRBJ1-2; D is uncertain. This CDR3 comprises 11 residues. Trimming took off 4 bases at V and 8 bases at J, with 11 bases between the two ends. The V gene's germline CDR1 is SQVTM and CDR2 ANQGSEA. In DNA, the CDR3 is TGCAGCGTTGCAGGTAAAGACGGCTACACCTTC. Translating gives CSVAGKDGYTF. Using reference TRBV29-1 and TRBJ1-2 for the parts outside the CDR3, the full variable domain is SAVISQKPSRDICQRGTSLTIQCQVDSQVTMMFWYRQQPGQSLTLIATANQGSEATYESGFVIDKFPISRPNLTFSTLTVSNMSPEDSSIYLCSVAGKDGYTFGSGTRLTVV.